This is a list of T cell receptor beta chains from one sample in a study of shared clonotypes between healthy human individuals. TCRdb's table, derived via immunoSEQ multiplex PCR, lists solely in-frame clones and lacks some. The table shows about 2.5 million clones, with roughly 90% occurring only once. Sequencing used naive CD4+ T cells from PBMCs. These receptors all stem from a man between 18 and 29 years old in good health. Some clones in this sample may be carry-over from other donors' samples. The conserved cysteine and the conserved F or W are not part of the CDR3 here. Expanded clones get a size class; other rows say once, few or many, or leave the size out.

CDR3 protein	CDR3 length	V gene	J gene	clone size
ASADQSSYNEQF	12	TRBV5-1	TRBJ2-1	-
ASSLSSGWDGYT	12	TRBV5-1	TRBJ1-2	-
AWSVFGTGHTGELF	14	TRBV30	TRBJ2-2	-
ASSFPGNKASYEQY	14	TRBV7-9	TRBJ2-7	once
ASSPGTGGGVWETQY	15	TRBV5-1	TRBJ2-5	-
ASRVRRSTDTQY	12	TRBV11-2	TRBJ2-3	-
ASSPREGLREKLF	13	TRBV27	TRBJ1-4	-
ASSRQGSTDTQY	12	TRBV27	TRBJ2-3	-
ASSKPWSHPVGQF	13	TRBV28	TRBJ2-1	-
ASSPETLNTEAF	12	TRBV5-1	TRBJ1-1	-
ASSGFGNTGELF	12	TRBV5-1	TRBJ2-2	-
ASRRAGELF	9	TRBV7-2	TRBJ2-2	-
ASSLYGTRETQY	12	TRBV27	TRBJ2-5	-
ASSIGFVGQGYSRTEAF	17	TRBV19	TRBJ1-1	-
ASSLGKQGGEKLF	13	TRBV5-4	TRBJ1-4	-
ASSPEPRRGLASPYNEQF	18	TRBV4-2	TRBJ2-1	-
ASSFTGLVGDTQY	13	TRBV5-4	TRBJ2-3	-
ASSQDVEYGNEKLF	14	TRBV4-1	TRBJ1-4	-
AGDTGDGYT	9	TRBV6-1	TRBJ1-2	-
ASSVGVVESGTPNEQY	16	TRBV9	TRBJ2-7	once
SARDVEKLF	9	TRBV20-1	TRBJ1-4	few
ASSLGAFSEKLF	12	TRBV6-6	TRBJ1-4	-
ASSTLYDQGSETNEKLF	17	TRBV11-2	TRBJ1-4	-
ASSLQIAPQETQY	13	TRBV27	TRBJ2-5	-
ASRNWETQY	9	TRBV11-2	TRBJ2-5	-
ASSGTTNTGELF	12	TRBV2	TRBJ2-2	-
ASSVRLAVDEQF	12	TRBV9	TRBJ2-1	-